This T cell receptor (beta chain) came from a study of graft-versus-host responses after intestinal transplantation. Study-wide background: Anti-thymocyte globulin served as induction for all recipients, who then took tacrolimus and steroids for 3 to 4 years.

Regarding the study as a whole: Patients who carried graft-donor T cell macrochimerism also had high graft-versus-host to host-versus-graft clonal ratios in their allografts.

This CDR3 is 15 amino acids long. In germline, CDR1 is SGHTA, CDR2 FQGNSA. With 1 base removed from V and 8 bases from J, the gap between germline ends came to 14 bases. TCRdb's table, derived via immunoSEQ multiplex PCR, lists solely in-frame clones and lacks some. The data hold around 130,000 clones, with more than 80% observed a single time. This clone has only one observation. No antigen is known for it. The sequence came from a human donor who received an intestinal transplant. The chain has TRBV7-2 and TRBJ1-4; D might be TRBD1 (5 bases). The sample here was unstimulated CD4+ T cells sorted from spleen or lymph node cells, taken before intestinal transplant. The CDR3, as DNA: TGTGCCAGCAGCTTAGGCGGTAGGGGTTGGGAAAAACTGTTTTTT. Its translation: CASSLGGRGWEKLFF.